This TCR beta chain was recorded in a study of T cell repertoires in cytomegalovirus infection (dated by TCRdb to the late 2010s). For context, the study as a whole: Donor HLA type was relevant to the analysis, because carriage of CMV infection together with the matching HLA type was indicated by public TCR beta signatures.

Instrument used: Illumina HiSeq 1500. TCRdb reanalyzed the raw reads on its own, using fastp at Q25 for trimming and MiXCR for clone calling, and kept in-frame beta chains. Identical CDR3 protein sequences are pooled into one entry, listed with their most common genes and DNA. This sample is represented by 150,000 to 200,000 distinct CDR3 sequences; about a tenth of them were singletons. Around 4.4% of the sample goes to the ten largest clones. Overall study results and their limits: Carriers of CMV infection plus the relevant HLA type were discriminated by the cumulative frequency of public TCR beta family members in the study cohort and in an independent roughly 340-donor cohort. In the ex vivo response, HLA-C-restricted CMV-specific TCR beta clonotypes were dominant, and in two of eight donors the single most frequent clonotype came from this HLA-C-restricted group.

There are 17 amino acids in the CDR3, from cysteine to phenylalanine inclusive. Only the CDR3 DNA is retained, 51 bases long and in frame from the first base. Looking up the germline V gene yields CDR1 SGHTA and CDR2 FQGNSA. Germline trimming amounts to 4 bases on V and 5 bases on J, with 12 as the count of junction bases outside the gene matches. Ten or more counts support this clonotype. It has no known antigen specificity. Base-call qualities are not available, and no considerably larger clone is one nucleotide away. The chain joins TRBV7-2 to TRBJ2-5, with 11 bases aligning to TRBD1. The clonotype originates from a human donor in good health (CMV status not recorded). Some clones in this sample may be carry-over from other donors' samples. The sample taken for sequencing was PBMCs. The DNA sequence follows: TGTGCCAGCAGCTCCCTCCGGACAGGGGGCCTAATTGAGACCCAGTACTTC. The translation is CASSSLRTGGLIETQYF. Reference TRBV7-2 and TRBJ2-5 genes cover what lies past the CDR3, so the full variable domain is GAGVSQSPSNKVTEKGKDVELRCDPISGHTALYWYRQSLGQGLEFLIYFQGNSAPDKSGLPSDRFSAERTGGSVSTLTIQRTQQEDSAVYLCASSSLRTGGLIETQYFGPGTRLLVL.